Listed below are T cell receptor beta chains from one sample, sequenced in a study of PD-L1 blockade in urothelial cancer. Using immunoSEQ multiplex PCR, the repertoire was profiled, and TCRdb retains in-frame clones only, with some absent. This table has around 66,000 clones, around nine tenths appearing once. The material sequenced was PBMCs, taken around atezolizumab (anti-PD-L1) treatment. These receptor sequences come from a man aged 60-69 years with urothelial cancer. The CDR3 runs from the conserved cysteine through the conserved F or W. The D gene is left open where the match is weak. The size of a clone is reported for some rows only, either as once, few or many, or as a class for expanded clones.

J gene	clone size	V gene	D gene	CDR3 protein
TRBJ2-3	NA	TRBV28	NA	CASSLQHTDTQYF
TRBJ2-3	NA	TRBV7-9	NA	CASSSVPDTQYF
TRBJ1-3	once	TRBV30	NA	CAWSTALLDTIYF
TRBJ1-5	NA	TRBV28	NA	CASRRAQGGQPQHF
TRBJ2-5	once	TRBV29-1	TRBD2	CSAHLAGLQETQYF
TRBJ1-2	NA	TRBV9	TRBD1	CASRDGRGTGAYGYTF
TRBJ2-7	few	TRBV6-1	NA	CAGGYEQYF
TRBJ1-1	NA	TRBV9	NA	CASSVSYQTGNTEAFF
TRBJ1-1	NA	TRBV30	NA	CAWSFGGFTEAFF
TRBJ2-2	once	TRBV7-2	TRBD2	CASSLNGRADTGELFF
TRBJ2-1	NA	TRBV7-2	NA	CASATGSYNEQFF
TRBJ1-2	few	TRBV27	TRBD1	CASSWGQGGAYGYTF
TRBJ2-7	NA	TRBV11-3	TRBD1	CASSSTGLEQYF
TRBJ1-4	once	TRBV25-1	NA	CASSEWGGEKLFF
TRBJ2-5	once	TRBV7-9	NA	CASSPVPGGQETQYF
TRBJ1-2	NA	TRBV7-9	NA	CASSLAITNYGYTF
TRBJ2-1	few	TRBV19	TRBD1	CASSIVVGTEPYNEQFF
TRBJ1-2	NA	TRBV27	NA	CASTPWGANYGYTF
TRBJ1-5	once	TRBV6-5	TRBD1	CASRGTEYQPQHF
TRBJ1-5	NA	TRBV18	TRBD1	CASSPVGTGGRRNQPQHF
TRBJ1-5	NA	TRBV7-9	NA	CASSLDGRGNQPQHF
TRBJ1-4	NA	TRBV19	TRBD1	CASNGDRADEKLFF
TRBJ2-1	NA	TRBV2	TRBD1	CASSVAGGWLNEQFF
TRBJ2-1	NA	TRBV14	TRBD2	CASSRRLAGSYNEQFF
TRBJ1-2	NA	TRBV7-6	NA	CASSPAVPNYGYTF
TRBJ2-1	NA	TRBV4-3	TRBD2	CASSQDSSGNSYNEQFF
TRBJ1-4	NA	TRBV29-1	TRBD1	CSAIPGQSYEKLFF
TRBJ1-3	NA	TRBV30	NA	CAWKRRGTVVSGNTIYF
TRBJ1-4	NA	TRBV28	NA	CASRGGVVEKLFF
TRBJ2-3	NA	TRBV10-3	NA	CAISGALADTQYF
TRBJ1-1	few	TRBV19	TRBD1	CASSRQGNTEAFF
TRBJ1-2	NA	TRBV19	TRBD1	CASSTPGQYYGYTF
TRBJ2-2	NA	TRBV5-1	NA	CASARLDRLGGELFF
TRBJ2-7	NA	TRBV13	TRBD2	CASSLAEGWSGNTEQYF
TRBJ2-7	NA	TRBV7-9	NA	CASSPTGYEQYF
TRBJ1-5	NA	TRBV30	NA	CAWSKQGNNQPQHF
TRBJ1-4	NA	TRBV7-2	TRBD1	CASSLRGGGEKLFF
TRBJ2-2	NA	TRBV30	NA	CAWSAGGAFYTGELFF
TRBJ2-6	NA	TRBV7-9	NA	CASSQVGARRANVLTF
TRBJ2-7	NA	TRBV10-3	TRBD1	CAIRTGTGGYEQYF
TRBJ1-1	NA	TRBV11-3	NA	CASSPGFEAFF
TRBJ2-7	NA	TRBV5-6	TRBD2	CASSLTSAYEQYF
TRBJ2-1	NA	TRBV6-5	TRBD2	CASSQPGGGANEQFF
TRBJ1-2	NA	TRBV30	TRBD1	CAWDRGPGYTF
TRBJ2-1	NA	TRBV21-1	NA	CAPPLPRAAEYNEQFF
TRBJ1-4	NA	TRBV4-1	TRBD1	CASSQDDRGGEKLFF
TRBJ2-1	NA	TRBV19	TRBD2	CASSIGGRTSGSNEQFF